This T cell receptor (beta chain) is drawn from a study of blood T cell repertoires in COVID-19. Germline-derived CDR1 and CDR2 are GTSNPN and SVGIG (reference sequence). V lost 0 bases and J 5 bases, leaving 13 bases between the germline ends. The CDR3 has 14 residues. Participants spanned ages about 18 to 90 years and resided in 20 to 30 US areas. Cohort allocation depended upon clinical history that participants reported. Study processing details: Cell counts per sample came from amplifying reference gene primers. Here immunoSEQ multiplex PCR was the method, and the copy in TCRdb shows in-frame clones only, minus some. V, J and clone size were drawn from that table, and D and trimming were deduced from the DNA. The sample carries about 240,000 clones, 75% to 90% recorded once.

Sequencing used PBMCs or T cells enriched from blood (not recorded which). The source of this sequence is a woman between 35 and 50 years old with acute COVID-19. The rearrangement uses TRBV30 and TRBJ1-1; D unresolved. The CDR3 sequence: CAWSVRGWDTEAFF. In DNA form, the CDR3 reads TGTGCCTGGAGTGTTCGGGGATGGGATACTGAAGCTTTCTTT.